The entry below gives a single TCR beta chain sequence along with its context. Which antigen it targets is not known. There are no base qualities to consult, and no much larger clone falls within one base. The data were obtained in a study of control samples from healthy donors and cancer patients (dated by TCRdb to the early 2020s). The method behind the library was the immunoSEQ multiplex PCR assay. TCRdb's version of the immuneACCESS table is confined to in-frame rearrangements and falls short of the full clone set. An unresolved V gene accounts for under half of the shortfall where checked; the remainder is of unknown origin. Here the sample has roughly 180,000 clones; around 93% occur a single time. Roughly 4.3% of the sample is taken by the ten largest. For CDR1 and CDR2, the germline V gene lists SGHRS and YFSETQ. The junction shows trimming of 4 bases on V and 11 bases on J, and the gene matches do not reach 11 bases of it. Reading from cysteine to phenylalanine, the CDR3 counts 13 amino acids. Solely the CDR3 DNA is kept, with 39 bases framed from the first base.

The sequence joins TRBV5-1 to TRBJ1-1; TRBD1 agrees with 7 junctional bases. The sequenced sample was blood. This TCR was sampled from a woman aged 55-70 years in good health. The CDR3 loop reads CASSRTGDHTAFF. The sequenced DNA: TGCGCCAGCAGCCGTACAGGGGACCATACCGCTTTCTTT.